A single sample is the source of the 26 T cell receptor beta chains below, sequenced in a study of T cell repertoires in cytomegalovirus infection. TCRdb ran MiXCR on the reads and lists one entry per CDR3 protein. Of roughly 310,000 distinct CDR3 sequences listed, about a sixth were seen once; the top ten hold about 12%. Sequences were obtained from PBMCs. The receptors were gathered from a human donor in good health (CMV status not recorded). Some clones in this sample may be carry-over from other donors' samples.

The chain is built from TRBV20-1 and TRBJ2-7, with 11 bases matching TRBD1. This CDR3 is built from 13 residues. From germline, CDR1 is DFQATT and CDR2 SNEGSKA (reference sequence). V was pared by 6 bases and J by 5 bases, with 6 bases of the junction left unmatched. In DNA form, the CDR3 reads TGCAGTGCGCCGGGACAGGGGGTCAACGAGCAGTACTTC. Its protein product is CSAPGQGVNEQYF.

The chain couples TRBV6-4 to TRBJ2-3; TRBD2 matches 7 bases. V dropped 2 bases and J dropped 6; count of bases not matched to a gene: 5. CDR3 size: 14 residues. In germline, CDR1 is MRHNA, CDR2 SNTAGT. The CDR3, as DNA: TGTGCCAGCAGTGACGACGGGGGGTCTGATACGCAGTATTTT. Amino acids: CASSDDGGSDTQYF.

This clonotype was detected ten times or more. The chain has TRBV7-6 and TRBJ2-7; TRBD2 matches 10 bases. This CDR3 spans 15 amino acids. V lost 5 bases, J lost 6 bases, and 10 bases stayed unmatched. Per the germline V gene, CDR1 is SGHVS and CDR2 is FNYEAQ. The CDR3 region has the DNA TGTGCCAGCAGCGAACAACTAGCGGGGAATTCCGAGCAGTACTTC. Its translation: CASSEQLAGNSEQYF.

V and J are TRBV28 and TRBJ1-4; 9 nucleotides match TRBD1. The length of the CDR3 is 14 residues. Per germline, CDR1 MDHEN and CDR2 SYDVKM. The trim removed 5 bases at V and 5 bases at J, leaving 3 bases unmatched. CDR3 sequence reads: CASSNRGRNEKLFF. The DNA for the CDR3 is TGTGCCAGCAGTAACAGGGGGCGAAATGAAAAACTGTTTTTT. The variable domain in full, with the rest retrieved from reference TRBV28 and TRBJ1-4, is DVKVTQSSRYLVKRTGEKVFLECVQDMDHENMFWYRQDPGLGLRLIYFSYDVKMKEKGDIPEGYSVSREKKERFSLILESASTNQTSMYLCASSNRGRNEKLFFGSGTQLSVL.

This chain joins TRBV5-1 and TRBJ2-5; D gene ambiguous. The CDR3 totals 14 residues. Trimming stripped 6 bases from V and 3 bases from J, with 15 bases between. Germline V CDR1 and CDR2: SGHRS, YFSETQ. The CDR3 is CASTLGEAKETQYF. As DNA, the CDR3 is TGCGCCAGCACCCTCGGCGAGGCGAAAGAGACCCAGTACTTC.

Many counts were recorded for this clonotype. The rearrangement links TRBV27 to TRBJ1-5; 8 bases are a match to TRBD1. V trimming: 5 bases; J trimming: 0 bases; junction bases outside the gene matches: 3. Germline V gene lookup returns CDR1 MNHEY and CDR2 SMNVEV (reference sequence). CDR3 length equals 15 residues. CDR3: CASSQDRGSNQPQHF. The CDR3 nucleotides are TGTGCCAGCAGTCAAGACAGGGGTAGCAATCAGCCCCAGCATTTT.

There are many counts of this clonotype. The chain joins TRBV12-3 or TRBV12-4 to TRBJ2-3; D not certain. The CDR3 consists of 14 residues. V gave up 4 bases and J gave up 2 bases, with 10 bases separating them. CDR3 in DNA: TGTGCCAGCAGTTCATGGACGAACACAGATACGCAGTATTTT. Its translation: CASSSWTNTDTQYF.

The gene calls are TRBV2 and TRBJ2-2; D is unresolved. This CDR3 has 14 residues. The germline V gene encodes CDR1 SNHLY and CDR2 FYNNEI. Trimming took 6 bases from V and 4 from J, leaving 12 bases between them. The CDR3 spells CASSTEWPTGELFF. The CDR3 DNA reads TGTGCCAGCAGCACAGAGTGGCCCACCGGGGAGCTGTTTTTT.

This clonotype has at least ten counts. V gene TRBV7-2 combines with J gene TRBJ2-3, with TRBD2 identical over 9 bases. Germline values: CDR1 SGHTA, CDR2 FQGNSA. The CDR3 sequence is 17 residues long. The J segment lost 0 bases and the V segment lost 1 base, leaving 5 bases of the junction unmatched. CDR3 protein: CASSLVAGGISTDTQYF. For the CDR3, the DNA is TGTGCCAGCAGCTTAGTTGCGGGGGGGATTAGCACAGATACGCAGTATTTT. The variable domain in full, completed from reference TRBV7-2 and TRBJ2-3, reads GAGVSQSPSNKVTEKGKDVELRCDPISGHTALYWYRQSLGQGLEFLIYFQGNSAPDKSGLPSDRFSAERTGGSVSTLTIQRTQQEDSAVYLCASSLVAGGISTDTQYFGPGTRLTVL.

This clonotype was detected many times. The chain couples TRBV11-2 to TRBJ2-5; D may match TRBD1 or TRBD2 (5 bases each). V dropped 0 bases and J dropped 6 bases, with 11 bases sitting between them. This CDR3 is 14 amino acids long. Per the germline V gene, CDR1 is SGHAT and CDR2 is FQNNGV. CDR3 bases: TGTGCCAGCAGCTTAGAAGGGACGGGGAAGACCCAGTACTTC. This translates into CASSLEGTGKTQYF.

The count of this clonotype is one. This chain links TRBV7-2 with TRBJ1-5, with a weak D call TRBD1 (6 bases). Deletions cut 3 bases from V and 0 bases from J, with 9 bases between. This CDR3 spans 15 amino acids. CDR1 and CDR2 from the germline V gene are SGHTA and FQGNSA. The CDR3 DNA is TGTGCCAGCAGCTTCACAGGGTATAGCAATCAGCCCCAGCATTTT. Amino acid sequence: CASSFTGYSNQPQHF.

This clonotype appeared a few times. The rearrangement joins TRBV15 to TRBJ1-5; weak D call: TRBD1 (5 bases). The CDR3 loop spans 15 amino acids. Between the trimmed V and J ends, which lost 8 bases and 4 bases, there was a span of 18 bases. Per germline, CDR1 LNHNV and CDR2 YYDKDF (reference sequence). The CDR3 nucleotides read TGTGCCACCCGGGTCGGCAGGGAGGGAAATCAGCCCCAGCATTTT. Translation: CATRVGREGNQPQHF.

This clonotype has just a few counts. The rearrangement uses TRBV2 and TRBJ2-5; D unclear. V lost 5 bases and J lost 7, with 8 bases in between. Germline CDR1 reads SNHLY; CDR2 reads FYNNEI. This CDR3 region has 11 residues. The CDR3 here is CASSPSGTQYF. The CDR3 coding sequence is TGTGCCAGCAGTCCAAGTGGGACCCAGTACTTC.

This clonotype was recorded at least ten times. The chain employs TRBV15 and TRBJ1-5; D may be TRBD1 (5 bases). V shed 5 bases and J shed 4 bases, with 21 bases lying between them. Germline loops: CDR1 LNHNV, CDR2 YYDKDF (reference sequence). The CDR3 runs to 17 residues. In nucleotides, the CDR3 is TGTGCCACCAGCCCTGGGGGGGGGTTGGGCTTTAATCAGCCCCAGCATTTT. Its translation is CATSPGGGLGFNQPQHF.

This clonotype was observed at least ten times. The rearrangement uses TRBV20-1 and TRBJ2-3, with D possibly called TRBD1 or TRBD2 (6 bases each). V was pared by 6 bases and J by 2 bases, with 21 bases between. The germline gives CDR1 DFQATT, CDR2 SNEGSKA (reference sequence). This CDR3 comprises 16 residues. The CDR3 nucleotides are TGCAGTGCCCTAAGGGTTGGGGGGACAACCACAGATACGCAGTATTTT. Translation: CSALRVGGTTTDTQYF.

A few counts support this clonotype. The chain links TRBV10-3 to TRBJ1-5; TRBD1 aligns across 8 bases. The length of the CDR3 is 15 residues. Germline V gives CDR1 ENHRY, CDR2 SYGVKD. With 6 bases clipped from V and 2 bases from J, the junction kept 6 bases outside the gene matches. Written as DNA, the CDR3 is TGTGCCATCAGCGACGGACAGGGAGGCAATCAGCCCCAGCATTTT. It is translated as CAISDGQGGNQPQHF.

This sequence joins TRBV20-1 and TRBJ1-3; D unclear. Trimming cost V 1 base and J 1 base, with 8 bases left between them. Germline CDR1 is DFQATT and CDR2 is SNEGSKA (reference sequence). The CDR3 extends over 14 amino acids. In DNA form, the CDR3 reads TGCAGTGCTAGAGCAGACGGATCTGGAAACACCATATATTTT. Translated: CSARADGSGNTIYF.

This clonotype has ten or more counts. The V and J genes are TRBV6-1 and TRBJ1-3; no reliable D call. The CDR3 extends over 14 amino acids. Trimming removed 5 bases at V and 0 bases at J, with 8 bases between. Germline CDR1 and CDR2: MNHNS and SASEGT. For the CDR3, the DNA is TGTGCCAGCAGTCAGACGGTCTCTGGAAACACCATATATTTT. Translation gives CASSQTVSGNTIYF.

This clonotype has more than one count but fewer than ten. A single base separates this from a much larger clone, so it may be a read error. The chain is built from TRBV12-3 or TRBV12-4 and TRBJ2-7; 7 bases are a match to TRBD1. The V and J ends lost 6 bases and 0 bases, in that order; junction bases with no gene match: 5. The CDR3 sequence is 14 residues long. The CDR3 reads CASRKTGSSYEQYF. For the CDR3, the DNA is TGTGCCAGCAGGAAGACAGGGAGCTCCTACGAGCAGTACTTC.

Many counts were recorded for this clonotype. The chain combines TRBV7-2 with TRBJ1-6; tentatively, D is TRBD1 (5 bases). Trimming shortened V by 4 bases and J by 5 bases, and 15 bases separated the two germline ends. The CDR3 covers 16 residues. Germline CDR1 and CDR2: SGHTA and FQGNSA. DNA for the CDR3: TGTGCCAGCAGCTCTCGACAGACCGGGGATAATTCACCCCTCCACTTT. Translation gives CASSSRQTGDNSPLHF.

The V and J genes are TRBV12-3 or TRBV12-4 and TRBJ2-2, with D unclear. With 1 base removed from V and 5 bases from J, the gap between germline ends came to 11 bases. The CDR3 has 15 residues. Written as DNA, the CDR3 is TGTGCCAGCAGTTTAGTGTCGGCCCTAACCGGGGAGCTGTTTTTT. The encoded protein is CASSLVSALTGELFF.

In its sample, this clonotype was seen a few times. CDR3 in amino acids: CASSLEWRETQYF. The CDR3 nucleotides are TGCGCCAGCAGCTTGGAATGGAGAGAGACCCAGTACTTC. The V gene is TRBV5-1, the J gene TRBJ2-5; D unresolved. With 0 bases removed from V and 4 bases from J, the gap between germline ends came to 7 bases. Germline V lookup: CDR1 SGHRS, CDR2 YFSETQ. The CDR3 has 13 amino acids.

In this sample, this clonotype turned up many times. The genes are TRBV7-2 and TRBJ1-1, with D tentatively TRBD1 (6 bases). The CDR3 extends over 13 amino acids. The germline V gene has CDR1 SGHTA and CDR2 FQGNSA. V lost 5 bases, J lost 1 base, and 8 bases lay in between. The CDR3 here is CASSVQGNTEAFF. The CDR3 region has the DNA TGTGCCAGCAGCGTACAGGGGAACACTGAAGCTTTCTTT.

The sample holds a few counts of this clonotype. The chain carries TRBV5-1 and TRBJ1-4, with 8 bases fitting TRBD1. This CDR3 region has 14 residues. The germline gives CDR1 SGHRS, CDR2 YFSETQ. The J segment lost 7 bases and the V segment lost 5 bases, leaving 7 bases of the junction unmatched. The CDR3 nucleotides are TGCGCCAGCAGTTCGGACAGGGTGCGTGAAAAACTGTTTTTT. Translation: CASSSDRVREKLFF.

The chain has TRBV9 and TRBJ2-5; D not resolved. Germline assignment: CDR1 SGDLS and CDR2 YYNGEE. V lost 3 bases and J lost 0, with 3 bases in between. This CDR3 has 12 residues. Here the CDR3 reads CASSANQETQYF. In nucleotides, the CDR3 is TGTGCCAGCAGCGCCAACCAAGAGACCCAGTACTTC.

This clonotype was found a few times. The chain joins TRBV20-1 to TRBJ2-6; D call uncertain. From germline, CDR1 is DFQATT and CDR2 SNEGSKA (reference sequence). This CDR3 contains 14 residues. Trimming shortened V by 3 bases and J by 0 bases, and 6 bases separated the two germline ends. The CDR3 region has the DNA TGCAGTGCTAGTTGGAGCTCTGGGGCCAACGTCCTGACTTTC. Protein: CSASWSSGANVLTF.